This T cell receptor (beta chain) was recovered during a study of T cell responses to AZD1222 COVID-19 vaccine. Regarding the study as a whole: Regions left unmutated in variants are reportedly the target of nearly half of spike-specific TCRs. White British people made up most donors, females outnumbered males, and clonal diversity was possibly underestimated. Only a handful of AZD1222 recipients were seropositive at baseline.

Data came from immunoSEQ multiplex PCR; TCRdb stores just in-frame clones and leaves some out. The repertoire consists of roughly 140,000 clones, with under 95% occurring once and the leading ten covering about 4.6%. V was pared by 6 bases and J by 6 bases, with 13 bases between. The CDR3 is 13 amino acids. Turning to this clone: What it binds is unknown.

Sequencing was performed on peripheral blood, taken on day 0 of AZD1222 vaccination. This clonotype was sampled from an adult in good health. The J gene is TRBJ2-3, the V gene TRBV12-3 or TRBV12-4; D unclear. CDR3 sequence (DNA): TGTGCCAGCAGCAACCAACCATGGGATACGCAGTATTTT. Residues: CASSNQPWDTQYF.